Listed below are T cell receptor beta chains from one sample, sequenced in a study of identifying expanded T cells in peripheral blood. The assay was immunoSEQ multiplex PCR, and TCRdb's table has in-frame clones only and misses some. This table holds some 91,000 clones, 88% found once. Material: blood. Receptors originate from a person aged 18 to 75 in good health. Both conserved end residues are part of each CDR3. Fields, in order: J gene, D gene, clone size, V gene, CDR3 DNA, CDR3 protein. The D gene is left open where the match is weak. Clone size is stated in some rows and not others, as once, few, many or a class when expanded.

J gene: TRBJ2-6; D gene: NA; clone size: NA; V gene: TRBV5-1; CDR3 DNA: TGCGCCAGCAGCTTGTGGGGCTCTGGGGCCAACGTCCTGACTTTC; CDR3 protein: CASSLWGSGANVLTF
J gene: TRBJ1-4; D gene: NA; clone size: NA; V gene: TRBV9; CDR3 DNA: TGTGCCAGCAGCCGTTCCGACGGGGGCCTTTATGAAAAACTGTTTTTT; CDR3 protein: CASSRSDGGLYEKLFF
J gene: TRBJ1-6; D gene: NA; clone size: NA; V gene: TRBV27; CDR3 DNA: TGTGCCAGCAGTTATATCATGAATTCACCCCTCCACTTT; CDR3 protein: CASSYIMNSPLHF
J gene: TRBJ1-5; D gene: NA; clone size: NA; V gene: TRBV18; CDR3 DNA: TGTGCCAGCTCACGAGGGGAGGGCAATCAGCCCCAGCATTTT; CDR3 protein: CASSRGEGNQPQHF
J gene: TRBJ1-6; D gene: NA; clone size: NA; V gene: TRBV30; CDR3 DNA: TGTGCCTGGAGTAAGGGGAGGGATTCACCCCTCCACTTT; CDR3 protein: CAWSKGRDSPLHF
J gene: TRBJ1-1; D gene: NA; clone size: NA; V gene: TRBV9; CDR3 DNA: TGTGCCAGCAGCGTGGATCAGGTCAACACTGAAGCTTTCTTT; CDR3 protein: CASSVDQVNTEAFF
J gene: TRBJ2-3; D gene: TRBD2; clone size: NA; V gene: TRBV4-1; CDR3 DNA: TGCGCCAGCAGCCAAGTCTTGAGCGGGAGAAGCACAGATACGCAGTATTTT; CDR3 protein: CASSQVLSGRSTDTQYF
J gene: TRBJ2-7; D gene: TRBD2; clone size: few; V gene: TRBV9; CDR3 DNA: TGTGCCAGCAGCGTATCCCCGGGAGGCTCCTACGAGCAGTACTTC; CDR3 protein: CASSVSPGGSYEQYF
J gene: TRBJ2-2; D gene: NA; clone size: NA; V gene: TRBV30; CDR3 DNA: TGTGCCTGGAGCCGACTCAGGGGGGCCGGGGAGCTGTTTTTT; CDR3 protein: CAWSRLRGAGELFF
J gene: TRBJ1-2; D gene: TRBD1; clone size: NA; V gene: TRBV6-5; CDR3 DNA: TGTGCCAGCAGTTACTCGGCAGGGGGGAATGGCTACACCTTC; CDR3 protein: CASSYSAGGNGYTF
J gene: TRBJ1-1; D gene: TRBD1; clone size: NA; V gene: TRBV15; CDR3 DNA: TGTGCCACCAGCCCCCGGACAGGGGGGAACACTGAAGCTTTCTTT; CDR3 protein: CATSPRTGGNTEAFF
J gene: TRBJ1-5; D gene: TRBD1; clone size: NA; V gene: TRBV28; CDR3 DNA: TGTGCCAGCAGTTCCTCCGGGACAGGAATTAGCAATCAGCCCCAGCATTTT; CDR3 protein: CASSSSGTGISNQPQHF
J gene: TRBJ2-3; D gene: NA; clone size: NA; V gene: TRBV5-6; CDR3 DNA: TGTGCCAGCAGCCGGAGGGTACAGGTCACAGATACGCAGTATTTT; CDR3 protein: CASSRRVQVTDTQYF
J gene: TRBJ2-5; D gene: NA; clone size: NA; V gene: TRBV20-1; CDR3 DNA: TGCAGTGTCCTAGGGCAAGAGACCCAGTACTTC; CDR3 protein: CSVLGQETQYF
J gene: TRBJ1-1; D gene: TRBD1; clone size: NA; V gene: TRBV6-5; CDR3 DNA: TGTGCCAGCAGCCGACAGGGCACTGAAGCTTTCTTT; CDR3 protein: CASSRQGTEAFF
J gene: TRBJ2-2; D gene: TRBD2; clone size: NA; V gene: TRBV7-9; CDR3 DNA: TGTGCCAGCAGCTTAGGCGTAGCGGGAGCTGCCGGGGAGCTGTTTTTT; CDR3 protein: CASSLGVAGAAGELFF
J gene: TRBJ2-3; D gene: NA; clone size: NA; V gene: TRBV11-2; CDR3 DNA: TGTGCCAGCAGCACAAGAGCGTTGGTGGGCACAGATACGCAGTATTTT; CDR3 protein: CASSTRALVGTDTQYF
J gene: TRBJ2-3; D gene: TRBD2; clone size: NA; V gene: TRBV25-1; CDR3 DNA: TGTGCCAGCAGTCCTAGCGGGCGAACAGATACGCAGTATTTT; CDR3 protein: CASSPSGRTDTQYF
J gene: TRBJ1-2; D gene: TRBD1; clone size: NA; V gene: TRBV2; CDR3 DNA: TGTGCCAGCAGGCACCCTGACAGGGGGTCCGGCTACACCTTC; CDR3 protein: CASRHPDRGSGYTF
J gene: TRBJ2-2; D gene: TRBD1; clone size: NA; V gene: TRBV28; CDR3 DNA: TGTGCCAGCAGTTCAGGACAGGCAAACACCGGGGAGCTGTTTTTT; CDR3 protein: CASSSGQANTGELFF
J gene: TRBJ1-6; D gene: NA; clone size: NA; V gene: TRBV6-1; CDR3 DNA: TGTGCCAGCAGTGAAGGGCAGTATAATTCACCCCTCCACTTT; CDR3 protein: CASSEGQYNSPLHF
J gene: TRBJ2-1; D gene: NA; clone size: once; V gene: TRBV6-5; CDR3 DNA: TGTGCCAGCAGTCTATACAATGAGCAGTTCTTC; CDR3 protein: CASSLYNEQFF
J gene: TRBJ2-7; D gene: NA; clone size: NA; V gene: TRBV7-9; CDR3 DNA: TGTGCCAGCAGCGCCGGGAGCGGTGGGTACTTC; CDR3 protein: CASSAGSGGYF
J gene: TRBJ2-5; D gene: NA; clone size: NA; V gene: TRBV5-1; CDR3 DNA: TGCGCCAGCAGCCTGACTAGGGGCGGCCAAGAGACCCAGTACTTC; CDR3 protein: CASSLTRGGQETQYF
J gene: TRBJ2-7; D gene: TRBD2; clone size: few; V gene: TRBV7-3; CDR3 DNA: TGTGCCAGCAGCCCCAACCGGGGACTAGCGTACCACGAGCAGTACTTC; CDR3 protein: CASSPNRGLAYHEQYF
J gene: TRBJ2-5; D gene: NA; clone size: NA; V gene: TRBV29-1; CDR3 DNA: TGCAGCGTTTTTAGGGGTGAGACCCAGTACTTC; CDR3 protein: CSVFRGETQYF
J gene: TRBJ2-1; D gene: NA; clone size: NA; V gene: TRBV5-1; CDR3 DNA: TGCGCCAGCAGCCTAGGCGGACGGTATGAGCAGTTCTTC; CDR3 protein: CASSLGGRYEQFF